This T cell receptor (beta chain) stems from a study of cytomegalovirus exposure and HLA in healthy donors. The wider study: As an earlier analysis found, around 200 million T cells yielded about 100 million unique TCR beta sequences.

Concerning this clone: The antigen is undetermined.

General study findings and limits: Analyzed later, association rates of TCRs varied across HLA loci, with DRB1 most and HLA-C fewest. Cytomegalovirus status was reportedly diagnosed by the classifier with high sensitivity and specificity.

In the PCR, 60 Vbeta and 13 Jbeta primers were used. The data were produced by immunoSEQ multiplex PCR, yet TCRdb's version contains in-frame clones alone and is incomplete. The table has fewer than 120,000 clones, about 73% seen once. The clonotype comes from a woman under 40 in good health and CMV-seronegative. Material: PBMCs.

CDR3 sequence (DNA): TGCGCCAGCAGCCATAACAAAAGGGTCTATCGGACAGGGAGTAGTCAGCCCCAGCATTTT. Protein sequence: CASSHNKRVYRTGSSQPQHF. V gene TRBV23-1 combines with J gene TRBJ1-5; 8 bases fit TRBD1. TRBV23-1 is flagged as an ORF with uncertain function. The CDR3 extends over 20 amino acids. J gave up 6 bases and V 6 bases, and 25 bases lay outside the gene matches.